The T cell receptor beta chain under discussion was sequenced for a study of Graves' ophthalmopathy and Graves' hyperthyroidism. Diagnostic conclusions were grounded in clinical symptoms, serum thyroxine, TRAb, thyroid ultrasound and orbital computed tomography. The source of the PBMCs was approximately 10 ml of fresh peripheral blood. J gave up 1 base and V 1 base, and 1 base lay outside the gene matches. This CDR3 comprises 15 residues. The germline V gene encodes CDR1 SGHRS and CDR2 YFSETQ. Concerning this clonotype itself: Its antigen is undetermined.

RNA transcripts served as template for amplifying TCR beta CDR3 sequences. HTBI-primed RT-PCR formed the first round, and a multiplex PCR formed the second. TCRdb reanalysed the multiplex PCR reads using MiXCR and keeps one entry per CDR3 protein. The profile shows 300,000 to 400,000 distinct CDR3 sequences, roughly 17% of them singletons. Findings of the study overall: A model built from 13 signatures distinguished ophthalmopathy from stable hyperthyroidism with about 86% sensitivity and 81.08% specificity.

This receptor was obtained from an adult man with Graves' ophthalmopathy. The chain combines TRBV5-1 with TRBJ2-4; TRBD2 matches 8 bases. The specimen sequenced was peripheral blood. The CDR3 sequence: CASSLTGGAKNIQYF. DNA for the CDR3: TGCGCCAGCAGCTTGACGGGAGGGGCCAAAAACATTCAGTACTTC. Variable domain in full (rest from reference TRBV5-1 and TRBJ2-4): KAGVTQTPRYLIKTRGQQVTLSCSPISGHRSVSWYQQTPGQGLQFLFEYFSETQRNKGNFPGRFSGRQFSNSRSEMNVSTLELGDSALYLCASSLTGGAKNIQYFGAGTRLSVL.